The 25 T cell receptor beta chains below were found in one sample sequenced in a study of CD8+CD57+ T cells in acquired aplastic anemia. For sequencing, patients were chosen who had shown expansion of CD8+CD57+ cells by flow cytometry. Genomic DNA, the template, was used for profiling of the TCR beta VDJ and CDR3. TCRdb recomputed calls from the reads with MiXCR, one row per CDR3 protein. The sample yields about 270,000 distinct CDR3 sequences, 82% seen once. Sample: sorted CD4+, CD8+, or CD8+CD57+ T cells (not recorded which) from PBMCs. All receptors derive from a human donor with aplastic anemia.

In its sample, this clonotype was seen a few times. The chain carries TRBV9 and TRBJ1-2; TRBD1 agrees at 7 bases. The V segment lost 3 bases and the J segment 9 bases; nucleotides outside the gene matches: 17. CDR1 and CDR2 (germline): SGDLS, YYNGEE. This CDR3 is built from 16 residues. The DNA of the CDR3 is TGTGCCAGCAGCGGGGGGGACCGACAGGGAGGAAACAGCTACACCTTC. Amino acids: CASSGGDRQGGNSYTF. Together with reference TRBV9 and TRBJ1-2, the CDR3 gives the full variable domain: DSGVTQTPKHLITATGQRVTLRCSPRSGDLSVYWYQQSLDQGLQFLIQYYNGEERAKGNILERFSAQQFPDLHSELNLSSLELGDSALYFCASSGGDRQGGNSYTFGSGTRLTVV.

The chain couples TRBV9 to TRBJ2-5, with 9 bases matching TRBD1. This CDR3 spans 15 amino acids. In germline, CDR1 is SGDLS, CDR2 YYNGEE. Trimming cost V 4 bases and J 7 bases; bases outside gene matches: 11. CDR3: CASSTGQGSLTTQYF. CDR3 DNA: TGTGCCAGCAGCACTGGACAGGGGTCTCTTACGACCCAGTACTTC.

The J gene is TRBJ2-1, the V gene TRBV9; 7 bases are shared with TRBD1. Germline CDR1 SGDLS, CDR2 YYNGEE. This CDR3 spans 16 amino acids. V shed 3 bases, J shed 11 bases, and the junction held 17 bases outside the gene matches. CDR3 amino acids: CASSEGGWRNQPQQFF. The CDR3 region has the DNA TGTGCCAGCAGCGAAGGGGGCTGGAGAAATCAGCCCCAGCAGTTCTTC.

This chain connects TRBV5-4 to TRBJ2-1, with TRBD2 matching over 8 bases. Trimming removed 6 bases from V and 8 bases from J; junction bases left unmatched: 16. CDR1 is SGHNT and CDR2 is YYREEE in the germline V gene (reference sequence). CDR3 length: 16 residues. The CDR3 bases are TGTGCCAGCACCCTAGGGAGGGGCGGGGGGAGCGATGAGCAGTTCTTC. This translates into CASTLGRGGGSDEQFF.

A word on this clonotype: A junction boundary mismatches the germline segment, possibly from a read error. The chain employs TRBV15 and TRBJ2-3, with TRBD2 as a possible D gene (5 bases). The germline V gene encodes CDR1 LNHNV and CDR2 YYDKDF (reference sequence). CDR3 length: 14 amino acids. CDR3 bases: TGTGCCAGCAGCGGCCCGGGCGGTGCCTATGCGCAGTATTTT. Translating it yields CASSGPGGAYAQYF. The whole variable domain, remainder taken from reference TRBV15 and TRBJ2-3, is DAMVIQNPRYQVTQFGKPVTLSCSQTLNHNVMYWYQQKSSQAPKLLFHYYDKDFNNEADTPDNFQSRRPNTSFCFLDIRSPGLGDTAMYLCASSGPGGAYAQYFGPGTRLTVL.

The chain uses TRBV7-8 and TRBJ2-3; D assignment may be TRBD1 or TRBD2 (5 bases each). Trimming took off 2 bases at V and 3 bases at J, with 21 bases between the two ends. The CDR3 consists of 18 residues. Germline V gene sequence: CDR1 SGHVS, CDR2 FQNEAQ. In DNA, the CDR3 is TGTGCCAGCAGCTTACCCAGAGACGGGACGGCCCTTACAGATACGCAGTATTTT. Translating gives CASSLPRDGTALTDTQYF.

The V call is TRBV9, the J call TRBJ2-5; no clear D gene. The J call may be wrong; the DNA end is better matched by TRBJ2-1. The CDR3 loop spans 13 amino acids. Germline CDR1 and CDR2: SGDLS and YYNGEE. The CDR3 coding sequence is TGTGCCAGCAGATTAGCTCCTCAAAATCACCAGTTCTTC. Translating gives CASRLAPQNHQFF.

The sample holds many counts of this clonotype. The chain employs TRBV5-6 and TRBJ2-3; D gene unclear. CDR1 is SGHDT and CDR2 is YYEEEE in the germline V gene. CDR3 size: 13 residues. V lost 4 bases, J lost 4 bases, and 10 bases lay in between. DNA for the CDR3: TGTGCCAGCAGCGACGGTGGCGCAGATACGCAGTATTTT. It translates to CASSDGGADTQYF. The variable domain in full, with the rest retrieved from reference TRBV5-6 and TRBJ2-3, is DAGVTQSPTHLIKTRGQQVTLRCSPKSGHDTVSWYQQALGQGPQFIFQYYEEEERQRGNFPDRFSGHQFPNYSSELNVNALLLGDSALYLCASSDGGADTQYFGPGTRLTVL.

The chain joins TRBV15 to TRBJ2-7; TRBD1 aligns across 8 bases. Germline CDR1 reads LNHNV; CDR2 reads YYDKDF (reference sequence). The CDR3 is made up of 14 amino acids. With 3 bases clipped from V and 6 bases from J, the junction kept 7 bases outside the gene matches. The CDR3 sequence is CATSRGQDLSEQYF. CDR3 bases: TGTGCCACCAGCAGGGGACAGGACCTATCCGAGCAGTACTTC.

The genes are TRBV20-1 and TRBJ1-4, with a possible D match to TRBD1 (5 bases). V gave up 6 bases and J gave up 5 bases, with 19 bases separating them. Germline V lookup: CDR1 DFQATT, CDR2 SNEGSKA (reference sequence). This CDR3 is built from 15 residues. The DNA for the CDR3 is TGCAGTGCCAGTAGTTGGGGCCGGGAGAATGAAAAACTGTTTTTT. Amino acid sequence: CSASSWGRENEKLFF.

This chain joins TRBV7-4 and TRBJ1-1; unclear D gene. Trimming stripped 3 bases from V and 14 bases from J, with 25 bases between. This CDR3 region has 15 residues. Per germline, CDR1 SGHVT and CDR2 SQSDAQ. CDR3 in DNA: TGTGCCAGCAGCTTTCAAAGAAGCGGGAAGAGTGAAGAGTTCTTT. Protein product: CASSFQRSGKSEEFF.

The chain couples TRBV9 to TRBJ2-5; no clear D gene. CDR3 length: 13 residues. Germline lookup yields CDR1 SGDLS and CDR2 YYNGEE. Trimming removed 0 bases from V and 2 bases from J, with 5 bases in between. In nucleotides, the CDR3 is TGTGCCAGCAGCGTAGACCTTCAAGAGACCCAGTACTTC. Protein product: CASSVDLQETQYF.

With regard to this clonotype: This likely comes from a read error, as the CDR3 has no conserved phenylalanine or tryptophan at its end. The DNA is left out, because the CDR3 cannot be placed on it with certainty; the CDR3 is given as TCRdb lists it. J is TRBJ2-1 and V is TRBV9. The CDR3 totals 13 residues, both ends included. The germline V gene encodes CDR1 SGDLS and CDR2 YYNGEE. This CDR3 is CASNIKPNRIWML.

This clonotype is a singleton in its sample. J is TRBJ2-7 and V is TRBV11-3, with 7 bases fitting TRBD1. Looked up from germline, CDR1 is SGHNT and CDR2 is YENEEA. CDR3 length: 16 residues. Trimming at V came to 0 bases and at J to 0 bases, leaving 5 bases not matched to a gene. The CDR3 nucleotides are TGTGCCAGCAGCTTAGATCTAACAGGGGCCTCCTACGAGCAGTACGTC. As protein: CASSLDLTGASYEQYV.

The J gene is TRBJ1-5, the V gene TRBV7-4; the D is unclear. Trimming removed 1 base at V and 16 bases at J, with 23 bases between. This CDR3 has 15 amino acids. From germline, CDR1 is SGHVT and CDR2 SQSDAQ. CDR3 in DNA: TGTGCCAGCAGCTTAGGGGCCGCCGGAAATCAGCCCTACCATTTT. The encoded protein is CASSLGAAGNQPYHF.

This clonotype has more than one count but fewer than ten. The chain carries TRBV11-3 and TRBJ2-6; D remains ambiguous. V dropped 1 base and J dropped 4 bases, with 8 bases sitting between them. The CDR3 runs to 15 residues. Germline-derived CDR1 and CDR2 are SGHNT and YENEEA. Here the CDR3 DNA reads TGTGCCAGCAGCTTAGGTCTGACAGGGGCCAACGTCCTGACTTTC. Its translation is CASSLGLTGANVLTF.

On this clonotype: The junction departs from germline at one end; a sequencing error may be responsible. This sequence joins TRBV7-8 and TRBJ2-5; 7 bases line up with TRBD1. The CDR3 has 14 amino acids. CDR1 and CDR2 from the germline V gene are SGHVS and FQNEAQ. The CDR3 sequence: CASSVDPDGTALSF. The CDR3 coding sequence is TGTGCCAGCAGCGTTGATCCAGACGGGACAGCCCTGTCCTTC.

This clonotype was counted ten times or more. In DNA, the CDR3 is TGTGCCAGCACCACTTCGCTGGCTAACTATGGCTACACCTTC. It codes for CASTTSLANYGYTF. The rearrangement joins TRBV12-3 or TRBV12-4 to TRBJ1-2, with D uncertain. This CDR3 has 14 amino acids. Between the trimmed V and J ends, which lost 7 bases and 0 bases, there was a span of 12 bases.

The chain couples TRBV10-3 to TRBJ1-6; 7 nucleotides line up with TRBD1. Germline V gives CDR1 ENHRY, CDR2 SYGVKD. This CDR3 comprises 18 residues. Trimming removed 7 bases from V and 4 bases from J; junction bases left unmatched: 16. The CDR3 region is CAIKIDRVGSVYNSPLHF. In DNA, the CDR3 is TGTGCCATCAAAATAGACAGGGTAGGCTCCGTTTATAATTCACCCCTCCACTTT.

The CDR3 here is CATRGLDGYTF. The CDR3 DNA sequence: TGTGCCACCAGGGGTTTAGATGGCTACACCTTC. V usage is TRBV24-1 and J usage is TRBJ1-2, with D unresolved. The germline V gene encodes CDR1 KGHDR and CDR2 SFDVKD. The V end was cut by 7 bases, the J end by 6 bases, with 8 bases between. CDR3 length equals 11 residues.

The CDR3 sequence is CASSFDPGGTSFSYEQYV. CDR3 nucleotide sequence: TGTGCCAGCAGCTTTGATCCCGGCGGGACATCCTTTTCCTACGAGCAGTACGTC. V gene TRBV7-9 combines with J gene TRBJ2-7; D tentatively fits TRBD1 or TRBD2 (6 bases each). In germline, CDR1 is SEHNR, CDR2 FQNEAQ (reference sequence). The V gene lost 3 bases and the J gene lost 1 base, with 22 bases spanning the gap. The CDR3 is 18 residues long.

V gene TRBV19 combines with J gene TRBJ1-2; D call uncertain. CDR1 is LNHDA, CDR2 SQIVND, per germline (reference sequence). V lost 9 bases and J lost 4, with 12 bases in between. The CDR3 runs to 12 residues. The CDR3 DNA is TGTGCCAGCAGTTACGGAGGCTATGGCTACACCTTC. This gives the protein CASSYGGYGYTF.

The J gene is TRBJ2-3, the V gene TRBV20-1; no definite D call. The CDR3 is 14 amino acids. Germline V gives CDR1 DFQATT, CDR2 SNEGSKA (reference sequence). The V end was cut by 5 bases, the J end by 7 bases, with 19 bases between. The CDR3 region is CSAAPGQVLNTQYF. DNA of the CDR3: TGCAGTGCTGCTCCAGGCCAGGTTCTCAATACGCAGTATTTT.

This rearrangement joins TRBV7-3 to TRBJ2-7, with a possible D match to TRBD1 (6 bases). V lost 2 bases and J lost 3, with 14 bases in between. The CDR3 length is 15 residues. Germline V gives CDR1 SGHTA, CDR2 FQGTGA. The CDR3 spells CASSLSYGQHYEQYV. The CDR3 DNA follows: TGTGCCAGCAGCTTATCCTACGGACAGCACTACGAGCAGTACGTC.

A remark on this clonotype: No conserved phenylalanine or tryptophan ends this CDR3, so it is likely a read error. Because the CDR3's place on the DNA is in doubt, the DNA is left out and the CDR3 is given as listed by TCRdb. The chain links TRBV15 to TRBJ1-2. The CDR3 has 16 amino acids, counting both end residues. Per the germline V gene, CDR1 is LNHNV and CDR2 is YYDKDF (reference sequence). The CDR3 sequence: CATSMEWDGRVSGYAL.